The clone carrying this TCR beta chain was seen at least ten times. Germline V gene sequence: CDR1 SQVTM, CDR2 ANQGSEA. With 8 bases removed from V and 6 bases from J, the gap between germline ends came to 20 bases. The CDR3 spans 14 residues. This sample was included in a study of early T cells in non-severe SARS-CoV-2 infection. Study-level information: Sequencing of unsorted whole blood was done on bulk RNA, leaving chains unpaired.

Attached unique molecular identifiers marked individual cDNA molecules. In TCRdb, the 5' RACE reads were re-called with MiXCR into one record per CDR3 protein. The profile shows tens of thousands of distinct CDR3 sequences, 5.3% of them singletons. The chain carries TRBV29-1 and TRBJ2-1; D perhaps matches TRBD2 (6 bases). The origin of this receptor is an adult who was a healthcare worker with PCR-confirmed SARS-CoV-2 infection or an uninfected control (not recorded which). Sequencing was performed on whole blood. The CDR3 sequence: CSTAAGTFSNEQFF. The CDR3 region has the DNA TGCAGCACCGCGGCGGGGACTTTTTCCAATGAGCAGTTCTTC.